This TCR beta chain is from a study of blood T cells in healthy people across ages. Study-level results: Observed TCR beta diversity per million T cells went down as age went up. This fall followed a roughly linear course with age. It was the long-lived donors that had more naive CD4+ cells and higher diversity than aged donors.

This clonotype has more than one count but fewer than ten. Its specificity is not known. CDR1 SGHDT and CDR2 YYEEEE come from the germline V gene. The length of the CDR3 is 14 residues. After removal of 4 bases from V and 2 bases from J, the junction contained 4 bases not matched to a gene. A sample-barcoded 5' primer and a J-beta primer mix were used in a second PCR of roughly 7 to 12 cycles. A 12-random-nucleotide template-switch adaptor tagged each cDNA molecule. TCRdb redid the calling of the 5' RACE reads with MiXCR, one entry per CDR3 protein. In the table there are 1,800,000 or so distinct CDR3 sequences, about two fifths of which are singletons.

The chain uses TRBV5-6 and TRBJ2-3; TRBD2 matches at 7 bases. The sequence was obtained from a human donor in good health. The sequencing input was blood. The CDR3: CASSVGLITDTQYF. CDR3 DNA sequence: TGTGCCAGCAGCGTGGGACTAATCACAGATACGCAGTATTTT.